This TCR beta chain was obtained from a study of patients and donors after allogeneic stem cell transplantation. Losses at the gene ends were 5 bases for V and 4 bases for J; bases not matched to a gene: 7. Germline loops: CDR1 SEHNR, CDR2 FQNEAQ (reference sequence). CDR3 length equals 15 residues. TCRdb independently ran MiXCR on the RT-PCR reads; one entry per CDR3 protein. The sample consists of some 880,000 distinct CDR3 sequences, approximately 18% of them appearing once. This chain connects TRBV7-9 to TRBJ2-4; 8 nucleotides match TRBD1. This clonotype was obtained from a human donor who was either an allogeneic HSCT recipient or a stem cell or donor lymphocyte infusion donor (not recorded which). It is not recorded whose cells these are; they may come from a transplant donor. The sample taken for sequencing was blood, either unsorted or a sorted T cell fraction (not recorded which). The CDR3 spells CASSPLTGVKNIQYF. For the CDR3, the DNA is TGTGCCAGCAGCCCACTGACAGGGGTAAAAAACATTCAGTACTTC.